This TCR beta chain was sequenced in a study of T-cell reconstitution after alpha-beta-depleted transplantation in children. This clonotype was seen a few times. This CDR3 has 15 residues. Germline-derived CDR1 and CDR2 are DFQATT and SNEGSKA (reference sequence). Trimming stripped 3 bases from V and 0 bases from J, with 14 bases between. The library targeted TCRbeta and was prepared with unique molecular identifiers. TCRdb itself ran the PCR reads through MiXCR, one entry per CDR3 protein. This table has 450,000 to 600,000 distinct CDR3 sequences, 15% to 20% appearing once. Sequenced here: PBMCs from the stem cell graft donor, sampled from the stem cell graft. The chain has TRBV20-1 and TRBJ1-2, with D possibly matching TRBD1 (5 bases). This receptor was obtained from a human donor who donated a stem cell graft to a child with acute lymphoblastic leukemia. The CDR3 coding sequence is TGCAGTGCTAGTGGAGATAAGGACACTAACTATGGCTACACCTTC. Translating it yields CSASGDKDTNYGYTF.